These 27 T cell receptor beta chains originate from one sample sequenced in a study of T-cell reconstitution after alpha-beta-depleted transplantation in children. Unique molecular identifiers were incorporated into the prepared TCRbeta library. From the PCR reads, TCRdb called clonotypes with MiXCR, one entry per CDR3 protein. The sample holds approximately 510,000 distinct CDR3 sequences, approximately 20% seen once. The specimen comprised PBMCs from the stem cell graft donor, sampled from the stem cell graft. The receptors stem from a human donor who donated a stem cell graft to a child with acute lymphoblastic leukemia.

The rearrangement links TRBV9 to TRBJ1-6, with D tentatively TRBD1 (5 bases). Trimming stripped 0 bases from V and 7 bases from J, with 8 bases between. The CDR3 extends over 14 amino acids. Germline CDR1 SGDLS, CDR2 YYNGEE. CDR3 sequence (DNA): TGTGCCAGCAGCGTAGAAACAGGCAATTCACCCCTCCACTTT. Translation gives CASSVETGNSPLHF.

The chain carries TRBV9 and TRBJ1-3; 10 positions match TRBD1. The CDR3 has 15 amino acids. Per the germline V gene, CDR1 is SGDLS and CDR2 is YYNGEE. V lost 5 bases, J lost 1 base, and 3 bases stayed unmatched. The CDR3 DNA follows: TGTGCCAGCAGTGGGGGACAGGGGTCTGGAAACACCATATATTTT. This translates into CASSGGQGSGNTIYF.

This clonotype was seen only a few times. The chain carries TRBV29-1 and TRBJ1-1, with 7 positions matching TRBD1. V trimming: 6 bases; J trimming: 4 bases; junction bases outside the gene matches: 8. CDR1 is SQVTM, CDR2 ANQGSEA, per germline. The CDR3 has 13 residues. The CDR3 sequence is CSVIRGKFTEAFF. DNA for the CDR3: TGCAGCGTGATCAGGGGGAAGTTCACTGAAGCTTTCTTT. The full variable domain, with the rest looked up from reference TRBV29-1 and TRBJ1-1, is SAVISQKPSRDICQRGTSLTIQCQVDSQVTMMFWYRQQPGQSLTLIATANQGSEATYESGFVIDKFPISRPNLTFSTLTVSNMSPEDSSIYLCSVIRGKFTEAFFGQGTRLTVV.

The CDR3 is CASSSLAGPQFF. As DNA, the CDR3 is TGTGCCAGCAGTTCCTTAGCGGGGCCTCAGTTCTTC. The V call is TRBV6-5, the J call TRBJ2-1, with TRBD2 matching over 8 bases. V shed 4 bases, J shed 13 bases, and the junction held 6 bases outside the gene matches. The CDR3 extends over 12 amino acids. Germline CDR1 is MNHEY and CDR2 is SVGAGI.

This clonotype was counted only a few times. V and J are TRBV3-1 and TRBJ2-1, with 7 positions matching TRBD2. The V gene end was trimmed by 1 base and the J gene end by 8 bases; junction bases not matched to a gene: 11. The V gene's germline CDR1 is LGHDT and CDR2 YNNKEL (reference sequence). CDR3 size: 16 residues. The CDR3 bases are TGTGCCAGCAGCCAAGCGGGCGGGAGAGGGGCGGATGAGCAGTTCTTC. Translation: CASSQAGGRGADEQFF.

This rearrangement joins TRBV5-6 to TRBJ1-2; 8 bases are a match to TRBD1. This CDR3 comprises 16 residues. Germline loops: CDR1 SGHDT, CDR2 YYEEEE. V shed 1 base and J 0 bases; nucleotides not matched to a gene: 5. The CDR3 DNA is TGTGCCAGCAGCTTGTATACAGGGGGTACTAACTATGGCTACACCTTC. Translating gives CASSLYTGGTNYGYTF.

This sequence joins TRBV5-1 and TRBJ2-2; D is unresolved. Germline CDR1 reads SGHRS; CDR2 reads YFSETQ. V gave up 5 bases and J gave up 5 bases, with 10 bases separating them. The CDR3 totals 13 residues. The CDR3 sequence: CASSVWGTGELFF. Here the CDR3 DNA reads TGCGCCAGCAGTGTATGGGGAACCGGGGAGCTGTTTTTT.

The CDR3 loop is CASGNRDRAPRTYF. CDR3 nucleotide sequence: TGTGCCAGCGGGAACCGGGACAGGGCACCTCGGACTTATTTT. The chain carries TRBV12-3 or TRBV12-4 and TRBJ2-3, with TRBD1 matching 9 bases. The CDR3 totals 14 residues. After removal of 8 bases from V and 15 bases from J, the junction contained 18 bases not matched to a gene.

The V gene is TRBV6-5, the J gene TRBJ2-1; D uncertain. There are 14 residues in the CDR3. Trimming left V 0 bases short and J 10 bases short, with 13 bases between. Germline loops: CDR1 MNHEY, CDR2 SVGAGI. As DNA, the CDR3 is TGTGCCAGCAGTTACTCAGAGAGCCGTTCAGAGCAGTTCTTC. It specifies CASSYSESRSEQFF.

There are a few counts of this clonotype. The V and J genes are TRBV6-1 and TRBJ2-7; a weak D match, TRBD2 (5 bases). The CDR3 length is 12 residues. Looked up from germline, CDR1 is MNHNS and CDR2 is SASEGT. V lost 7 bases, J lost 2 bases, and 9 bases lay in between. The CDR3 here is CASTLTTYEQYF. Written as DNA, the CDR3 is TGTGCCAGCACCCTGACTACCTACGAGCAGTACTTC.

This clonotype was counted a few times. The chain carries TRBV12-3 or TRBV12-4 and TRBJ2-7; TRBD2 might be the D (5 bases). V was pared by 2 bases and J by 2 bases, with 16 bases between. The CDR3 consists of 16 residues. The CDR3 nucleotides are TGTGCCAGCAGTTTACCCGACCCCCGAGGGCCCTACGAGCAGTACTTC. This encodes CASSLPDPRGPYEQYF.

This clonotype has only a few counts. J is TRBJ2-5 and V is TRBV11-2; D could derive from TRBD1 or TRBD2 (5 bases each). V dropped 0 bases and J dropped 5 bases, with 16 bases sitting between them. Germline V lookup: CDR1 SGHAT, CDR2 FQNNGV. The CDR3 covers 16 residues. For the CDR3, the DNA is TGTGCCAGCAGCTTAGATGGGGCGTGGGGGAGCGAGACCCAGTACTTC. This encodes CASSLDGAWGSETQYF.

This chain connects TRBV12-3 or TRBV12-4 to TRBJ2-7; possibly TRBD2 for D (6 bases). The CDR3 covers 15 residues. The V end was cut by 6 bases, the J end by 2 bases, with 17 bases between. In DNA, the CDR3 is TGTGCCAGCAGCTTGGAGGGTAAGGGTCCCTACGAGCAGTACTTC. Residues: CASSLEGKGPYEQYF.

Ten or more counts support this clonotype. The chain recombines TRBV27 with TRBJ1-5; D is perhaps TRBD1 (5 bases). Germline lookup yields CDR1 MNHEY and CDR2 SMNVEV (reference sequence). V was clipped by 2 bases and J by 6 bases, with 5 bases between them. The CDR3 extends over 12 amino acids. DNA for the CDR3: TGTGCCAGCAGTTTAAGGGGTCAGCCCCAGCATTTT. Residues: CASSLRGQPQHF.

This rearrangement joins TRBV5-1 to TRBJ1-4; D gene ambiguous. The length of the CDR3 is 12 residues. With 3 bases removed from V and 8 bases from J, the gap between germline ends came to 8 bases. CDR1 is SGHRS and CDR2 is YFSETQ in the germline V gene. The CDR3 nucleotides are TGCGCCAGCAGCTCCGAAAAAGAAAAACTGTTTTTT. Translation: CASSSEKEKLFF.

The CDR3, as DNA: TGTGCCAGCAGCTCAGAGGCTCTTGCGGGACCCACAGATACGCAGTATTTT. Its protein is CASSSEALAGPTDTQYF. The rearrangement uses TRBV7-8 and TRBJ2-3, with D possibly matching TRBD2 (6 bases). In germline, CDR1 is SGHVS, CDR2 FQNEAQ. V lost 4 bases, J lost 2 bases, and 19 bases lay in between. This CDR3 is built from 17 residues. The whole variable domain, remainder taken from reference TRBV7-8 and TRBJ2-3, is GAGVSQSPRYKVAKRGQDVALRCDPISGHVSLFWYQQALGQGPEFLTYFQNEAQLDKSGLPSDRFFAERPEGSVSTLKIQRTQQEDSAVYLCASSSEALAGPTDTQYFGPGTRLTVL.

This clonotype turned up a few times. The chain links TRBV12-3 or TRBV12-4 to TRBJ1-2, with D perhaps TRBD1 (5 bases). The CDR3 consists of 15 residues. Trimming cost V 5 bases and J 4 bases, with 17 bases left between them. This chain's CDR3 is CASSPQAGQGYGYTF. The CDR3 bases are TGTGCCAGCAGTCCACAAGCGGGCCAGGGCTATGGCTACACCTTC.

The genes are TRBV5-4 and TRBJ2-5, with 10 bases aligning to TRBD2. The length of the CDR3 is 20 residues. Looked up from germline, CDR1 is SGHNT and CDR2 is YYREEE (reference sequence). The J segment lost 0 bases and the V segment lost 1 base, leaving 15 bases of the junction unmatched. Written as DNA, the CDR3 is TGTGCCAGCAGCTTGCCCCTTGGGGAGCCGGGACTAGCGAACCAAGAGACCCAGTACTTC. It codes for CASSLPLGEPGLANQETQYF.

The rearrangement joins TRBV19 to TRBJ2-1; D gene ambiguous. The V gene's germline CDR1 is LNHDA and CDR2 SQIVND (reference sequence). CDR3 size: 13 residues. V was shortened by 2 bases and J by 3 bases, with 5 bases between the two germline ends. The CDR3 sequence: CASSIIFYNEQFF. The CDR3 DNA reads as TGTGCCAGTAGTATAATCTTCTACAATGAGCAGTTCTTC.

V and J are TRBV25-1 and TRBJ1-1; D ambiguous. The ends were cut back, 6 bases at V and 1 base at J, with 6 bases in the middle. The CDR3 is 12 residues long. Germline V gene data show CDR1 as MGHDK and CDR2 as SYGVNS. CDR3 sequence: CASRTPNTEAFF. The CDR3 bases are TGTGCCAGCAGGACACCGAACACTGAAGCTTTCTTT.

This clonotype was seen a handful of times. This chain joins TRBV7-3 and TRBJ2-1; D gene uncertain. CDR1 SGHTA and CDR2 FQGTGA come from the germline V gene. V lost 5 bases and J lost 5, with 7 bases in between. The CDR3 has 12 residues. DNA for the CDR3: TGTGCCAGCAGCCACGGCCACAATGAGCAGTTCTTC. It is translated as CASSHGHNEQFF.

Only a few counts were recorded for this clonotype. This chain joins TRBV10-2 and TRBJ1-6, with no clear D. V gave up 3 bases and J gave up 9 bases, with 6 bases separating them. The CDR3 extends over 12 amino acids. Germline CDR1 WSHSY, CDR2 SAAADI. In DNA, the CDR3 is TGCGCCAGCAGTGATAAGGGTTCACCCCTCCACTTT. As protein: CASSDKGSPLHF.

This sequence joins TRBV30 and TRBJ1-2; maybe TRBD1 (5 bases). Germline CDR1 GTSNPN, CDR2 SVGIG (reference sequence). The CDR3 spans 15 residues. Trimming shortened V by 3 bases and J by 4 bases, and 18 bases separated the two germline ends. The CDR3 here is CAWSQGASGGYGYTF. Written as DNA, the CDR3 is TGTGCCTGGAGCCAAGGGGCCTCGGGAGGCTATGGCTACACCTTC.

The chain is built from TRBV7-3 and TRBJ2-1; 8 bases agree with TRBD2. The CDR3 is 16 residues long. The J segment lost 9 bases and the V segment lost 5 bases, leaving 15 bases of the junction unmatched. Germline CDR1 is SGHTA and CDR2 is FQGTGA. CDR3 region: CASSPGPGREEGEQFF. Here the CDR3 DNA reads TGTGCCAGCAGCCCGGGGCCCGGGCGGGAGGAAGGTGAGCAGTTCTTC.

This chain joins TRBV3-1 and TRBJ2-2; tentative D call: TRBD2 (6 bases). This CDR3 comprises 14 residues. Germline assignment: CDR1 LGHDT and CDR2 YNNKEL (reference sequence). The V and J ends lost 7 bases and 6 bases respectively, with 15 bases between them. CDR3 sequence: CASTLTSFPGELFF. CDR3 sequence (DNA): TGTGCCAGCACCTTGACTAGTTTCCCCGGGGAGCTGTTTTTT.

This clonotype was picked up a small number of times. V and J are TRBV28 and TRBJ2-7; 8 positions agree with TRBD2. Germline V gene lookup returns CDR1 MDHEN and CDR2 SYDVKM. This CDR3 is 15 amino acids long. The trim removed 6 bases at V and 4 bases at J, leaving 11 bases unmatched. This CDR3 is CASSGASGYLYEQYF. The CDR3 bases are TGTGCCAGCAGCGGGGCTAGCGGGTACCTTTACGAGCAGTACTTC.

The chain has TRBV7-2 and TRBJ2-1; possible D gene TRBD2, 5 bases. Germline CDR1 is SGHTA and CDR2 is FQGNSA. V was cut by 2 bases and J by 5 bases, with 16 bases left in between. This CDR3 contains 16 residues. CDR3 sequence: CASSLLPSPGNNEQFF. CDR3 coding DNA: TGTGCCAGCAGCTTATTACCCAGCCCCGGGAACAATGAGCAGTTCTTC.